These 17 T cell receptor beta chains originate from one sample sequenced in a study of blood T cell repertoires in COVID-19. The method was immunoSEQ multiplex PCR; TCRdb's version includes in-frame clones alone and lacks a portion of them. Here the sample spans hundreds of thousands of clones, approximately 86% being singletons. Material: PBMCs or T cells enriched from blood (not recorded which). The receptor set was obtained from a young woman who had recovered from COVID-19.

This clone was seen only once. The chain uses TRBV15 and TRBJ2-5; the match to TRBD2 covers 9 bases. The CDR3 runs 14 residues. V lost 3 bases, J lost 4 bases, and 3 bases stayed unmatched. Germline CDR1 LNHNV, CDR2 YYDKDF (reference sequence). This chain's CDR3 is CATSRTSGGETQYF. Written as DNA, the CDR3 is TGTGCCACCAGCAGGACTAGCGGCGGAGAGACCCAGTACTTC.

CDR3 loop: CASSVGLTLSPDTQYF. CDR3 nucleotides: TGTGCCAGCAGCGTGGGACTCACCCTGAGTCCCGATACGCAGTATTTT. The chain joins TRBV5-4 to TRBJ2-3; D might be TRBD2 (6 bases). Germline assignment: CDR1 SGHNT and CDR2 YYREEE (reference sequence). CDR3 size: 16 residues. V was pared by 4 bases and J by 6 bases, with 21 bases between.

The rearrangement links TRBV7-9 to TRBJ2-7, with TRBD1 identical over 12 bases. The ends lost 2 bases at V and 3 bases at J; junction bases unmatched: 8. There are 17 residues in the CDR3. Germline V gene data show CDR1 as SEHNR and CDR2 as FQNEAQ (reference sequence). CDR3 DNA sequence: TGTGCCAGCAGCTTATTGGGACAGGGGGCCGCCTTCTACGAGCAGTACTTC. Translating it yields CASSLLGQGAAFYEQYF.

The genes are TRBV7-9 and TRBJ1-5; TRBD1 matches at 10 bases. This CDR3 has 14 residues. The germline V gene encodes CDR1 SEHNR and CDR2 FQNEAQ (reference sequence). The J segment lost 5 bases and the V segment lost 5 bases, leaving 3 bases of the junction unmatched. In DNA, the CDR3 is TGTGCCAGCAGCATCGGGACAGGGGATCAGCCCCAGCATTTT. Translation: CASSIGTGDQPQHF. Combining the CDR3 with reference TRBV7-9 and TRBJ1-5 gives the whole variable domain DTGVSQNPRHKITKRGQNVTFRCDPISEHNRLYWYRQTLGQGPEFLTYFQNEAQLEKSRLLSDRFSAERPKGSFSTLEIQRTEQGDSAMYLCASSIGTGDQPQHFGDGTRLSIL.

J is TRBJ1-5 and V is TRBV19, with a weak D call TRBD1 (5 bases). Between the trimmed V and J ends, which lost 3 bases and 10 bases, there was a span of 16 bases. Germline assignment: CDR1 LNHDA and CDR2 SQIVND (reference sequence). There are 14 residues in the CDR3. The DNA of the CDR3 is TGTGCCAGTAGTATCCCTCAGGGTCGGGTCCCCCAGCATTTT. It encodes CASSIPQGRVPQHF.

This clone occurred a few times. The CDR3 sequence is CASSLANEQYF. In DNA form, the CDR3 reads TGCGCCAGCAGCTTGGCCAACGAGCAGTACTTC. The chain has TRBV5-1 and TRBJ2-7; D remains unclear. Germline lookup yields CDR1 SGHRS and CDR2 YFSETQ. The CDR3 runs 11 residues. V gave up 0 bases and J gave up 5 bases, with 3 bases separating them.

The chain combines TRBV28 with TRBJ1-1; D is ambiguous. This CDR3 spans 13 amino acids. Germline V CDR1 and CDR2: MDHEN, SYDVKM. The V end lost 5 bases, the J end lost 1 base, and 8 bases lay between the germline ends. In DNA, the CDR3 is TGTGCCAGCAGTCCGAGGCAGAACACTGAAGCTTTCTTT. Encoded protein: CASSPRQNTEAFF.

The chain recombines TRBV5-1 with TRBJ2-2, with D unclear. Germline values: CDR1 SGHRS, CDR2 YFSETQ. The CDR3 length is 14 residues. Trimming pared 0 bases from V and 4 bases from J, leaving 7 bases between. CDR3 in DNA: TGCGCCAGCAGCTTGGGACTCCCCACCGGGGAGCTGTTTTTT. Translating gives CASSLGLPTGELFF.

The rearrangement joins TRBV5-1 to TRBJ2-1; 7 bases are a match to TRBD1. The germline V gene encodes CDR1 SGHRS and CDR2 YFSETQ. V was pared by 3 bases and J by 3 bases, with 6 bases of the junction left unmatched. The CDR3 runs 15 residues. For the CDR3, the DNA is TGCGCCAGCAGCTCGGGACAGAACTTCTACAATGAGCAGTTCTTC. It translates to CASSSGQNFYNEQFF.

The V gene is TRBV19, the J gene TRBJ1-6, with D possibly TRBD1 on 6 matching bases. The CDR3 contains 15 residues. In germline, CDR1 is LNHDA, CDR2 SQIVND (reference sequence). V lost 3 bases and J lost 3, with 9 bases in between. The CDR3 DNA reads as TGTGCCAGTAGTATCGGACAGCACTATAATTCACCCCTCCACTTT. It specifies CASSIGQHYNSPLHF.

V is TRBV10-1 and J is TRBJ2-6, with 9 bases identical to TRBD2. This CDR3 is built from 18 residues. Germline lookup yields CDR1 WNHNN and CDR2 SYGVQD (reference sequence). The V and J ends lost 4 bases and 4 bases, in that order; junction bases with no gene match: 11. CDR3 region: CASSGGLREGGGANVLTF. CDR3 nucleotides: TGCGCCAGCAGTGGGGGTTTGCGGGAGGGCGGGGGGGCCAACGTCCTGACTTTC.

The chain employs TRBV7-9 and TRBJ1-3, with a weak D call TRBD1 (6 bases). V lost 5 bases, J lost 4 bases, and 12 bases lay in between. The CDR3 is 14 amino acids. Germline V gene lookup returns CDR1 SEHNR and CDR2 FQNEAQ (reference sequence). CDR3 DNA: TGTGCCAGCAGCCCCACAGGGTCCGGAAACACCATATATTTT. This encodes CASSPTGSGNTIYF. Full variable domain (rest looked up from reference TRBV7-9 and TRBJ1-3): DTGVSQNPRHKITKRGQNVTFRCDPISEHNRLYWYRQTLGQGPEFLTYFQNEAQLEKSRLLSDRFSAERPKGSFSTLEIQRTEQGDSAMYLCASSPTGSGNTIYFGEGSWLTVV.

A few counts support this clone. The CDR3 protein is CASSFGTFTNRPSFGYTF. The CDR3 nucleotides are TGTGCCAGCAGCTTCGGGACATTTACTAACCGACCAAGCTTTGGCTACACCTTC. This chain joins TRBV7-2 and TRBJ1-2, with D perhaps TRBD1 (6 bases). The CDR3 covers 18 residues. V shed 3 bases and J shed 7 bases, with 27 bases lying between them. Germline lookup yields CDR1 SGHTA and CDR2 FQGNSA. Based on the CDR3 plus reference TRBV7-2 and TRBJ1-2, the full variable domain is GAGVSQSPSNKVTEKGKDVELRCDPISGHTALYWYRQSLGQGLEFLIYFQGNSAPDKSGLPSDRFSAERTGGSVSTLTIQRTQQEDSAVYLCASSFGTFTNRPSFGYTFGSGTRLTVV.

Here the CDR3 reads CSASRLAGAYEQYF. DNA of the CDR3: TGCAGTGCTAGTCGTCTAGCGGGAGCCTACGAGCAGTACTTC. V gene TRBV20-1 combines with J gene TRBJ2-7, with 10 positions matching TRBD2. The CDR3 is 14 amino acids. The germline V gene has CDR1 DFQATT and CDR2 SNEGSKA (reference sequence). Trimming removed 3 bases from V and 2 bases from J; junction bases left unmatched: 4.

This chain links TRBV15 with TRBJ1-2, with a weak D call TRBD1 (5 bases). Trimming took 5 bases from V and 2 from J, leaving 18 bases between them. Germline-derived CDR1 and CDR2 are LNHNV and YYDKDF (reference sequence). The CDR3 spans 16 residues. The CDR3 DNA reads TGTGCCACCAGCCCCCCCTGGGGGGTGGGGAACTATGGCTACACCTTC. Its protein product is CATSPPWGVGNYGYTF.

This clone was observed once. The J gene is TRBJ1-1, the V gene TRBV5-1; maybe TRBD1 (5 bases). CDR1 SGHRS and CDR2 YFSETQ come from the germline V gene. CDR3 length equals 14 residues. The V end lost 3 bases, the J end lost 5 bases, and 14 bases lay between the germline ends. The CDR3 DNA reads as TGCGCCAGCAGCTGGGGCGGGGTGTTTACTGAAGCTTTCTTT. Its translation: CASSWGGVFTEAFF.

CDR3 sequence: CASSPTGGVGQYF. CDR3 nucleotide sequence: TGTGCCAGCAGCCCCACCGGGGGGGTGGGGCAGTATTTT. The chain employs TRBV7-6 and TRBJ2-3; 8 bases agree with TRBD2. V lost 5 bases, J lost 11 bases, and 9 bases stayed unmatched. The CDR3 loop spans 13 amino acids. The germline V gene encodes CDR1 SGHVS and CDR2 FNYEAQ.